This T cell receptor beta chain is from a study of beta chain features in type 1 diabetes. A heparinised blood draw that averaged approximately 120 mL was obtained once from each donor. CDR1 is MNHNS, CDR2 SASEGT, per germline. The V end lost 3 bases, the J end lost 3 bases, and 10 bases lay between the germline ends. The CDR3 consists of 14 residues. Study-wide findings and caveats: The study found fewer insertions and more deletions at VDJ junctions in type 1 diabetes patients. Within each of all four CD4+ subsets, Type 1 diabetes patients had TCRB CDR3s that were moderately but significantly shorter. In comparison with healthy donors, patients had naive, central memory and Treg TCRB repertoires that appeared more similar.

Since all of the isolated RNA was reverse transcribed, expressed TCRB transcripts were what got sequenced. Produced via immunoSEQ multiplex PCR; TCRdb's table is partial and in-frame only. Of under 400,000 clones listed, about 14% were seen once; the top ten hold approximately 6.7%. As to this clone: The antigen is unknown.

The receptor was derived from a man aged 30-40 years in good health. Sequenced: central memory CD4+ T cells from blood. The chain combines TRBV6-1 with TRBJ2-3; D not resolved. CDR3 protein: CASSDGRKTDTQYF. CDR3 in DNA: TGTGCCAGCAGTGATGGAAGAAAAACAGATACGCAGTATTTT.